This T cell receptor beta chain was sequenced in a study of PD-1 blockade in classical Hodgkin lymphoma. About the study: Intravenous infusions of nivolumab 3 mg/kg reached patients every 2 weeks. Findings and caveats of the study: Healthy donors reportedly exceeded newly diagnosed patients in baseline TCR diversity. Individuals initiating nivolumab under 1 year after ASCT were excluded.

Note on this clone: Antigen unknown.

There are 15 residues in the CDR3. In germline, CDR1 is SEHNR, CDR2 FQNEAQ (reference sequence). Trimming took 2 bases from V and 8 from J; bases not matched to a gene: 8. Some clones are missing from TCRdb's copy, which holds only in-frame ones; the method was immunoSEQ multiplex PCR. This table has approximately 43,000 clones, roughly nine tenths appearing once. Every patient experienced relapse after autologous stem cell transplantation, and brentuximab vedotin exposure varied. The source of this sequence is a human donor with classical Hodgkin lymphoma. This specimen was peripheral blood mononuclear cells (PBMCs), taken before the second cycle of nivolumab. The chain recombines TRBV7-9 with TRBJ2-1; 8 bases map to TRBD1. CDR3 in amino acids: CASSLRRQGRYEQFF. CDR3 nucleotide sequence: TGTGCCAGCAGCTTAAGGAGACAGGGGCGCTATGAGCAGTTCTTC.